The 5 T cell receptor beta chains given below trace back to one sample, sequenced in a study of cytomegalovirus exposure and HLA in healthy donors (dated by TCRdb to about 2017). The method was the immunoSEQ multiplex PCR assay. For the multiplex PCR, a mixture combining 60 forward primers for TCR Vbeta segments and 13 reverse primers for TCR Jbeta segments was used. Imported from immuneACCESS, the table was reduced by TCRdb to in-frame sequences with V and J called. These copies leave out some clones; in studies compared against another copy, an unresolved V gene accounts for under half, and the cause of the remainder is not known. The sample table holds about 150,000 clones. 2% to 2.5% of the sample goes to the ten largest clones. Sequenced input: PBMCs. These receptor sequences come from a man aged 25-45 years in good health and CMV-seronegative.

This chain links TRBV5-1 with TRBJ1-2, with D tentatively TRBD1 (6 bases). This CDR3 is built from 14 residues. V was trimmed by 3 bases and J by 6 bases, leaving 15 bases between them. From germline, CDR1 is SGHRS and CDR2 YFSETQ. The CDR3 region has the DNA TGCGCCAGCAGCTCCCGGGACACTCTTGATGGCTACACCTTC. It translates to CASSSRDTLDGYTF.

The chain uses TRBV9 and TRBJ2-3, with D perhaps TRBD1 (6 bases). The V gene's germline CDR1 is SGDLS and CDR2 YYNGEE. Trimming shortened V by 3 bases and J by 10 bases, and 12 bases separated the two germline ends. The CDR3 is 12 amino acids. The CDR3 DNA reads as TGTGCCAGCAGCGCCCTAGGGGGAGCGCAGTATTTT. It specifies CASSALGGAQYF.

The J gene is TRBJ2-3, the V gene TRBV6-5, with TRBD2 as a possible D gene (6 bases). From germline, CDR1 is MNHEY and CDR2 SVGAGI. Trimming shortened V by 2 bases and J by 1 base, and 7 bases separated the two germline ends. This CDR3 is 14 amino acids long. The DNA for the CDR3 is TGTGCCAGCAGTTACAGGGAGGGCACAGATACGCAGTATTTT. Its translation: CASSYREGTDTQYF.

The chain is built from TRBV12-2 and TRBJ1-5. TRBV12-2 is labeled a pseudogene. The length of the CDR3 is 17 residues. The CDR3 loop reads CASRSSSRRKGNQPQHF. In nucleotides, the CDR3 is TGTGCAAGTCGCTCGTCAAGTCGGAGAAAAGGCAATCAGCCCCAGCATTTT.

This chain uses TRBV7-9 with TRBJ1-1, with TRBD1 matching over 7 bases. The V gene end was trimmed by 5 bases and the J gene end by 4 bases; junction bases not matched to a gene: 4. Germline V gene lookup returns CDR1 SEHNR and CDR2 FQNEAQ (reference sequence). The CDR3 totals 13 residues. The CDR3 reads CASSPDRATEAFF. CDR3 DNA: TGTGCCAGCAGCCCAGACAGGGCCACTGAAGCTTTCTTT.